These 2 T cell receptor beta chains came from one sample sequenced in a study of sequential checkpoint blockade in melanoma. As for treatment: randomized to nivolumab then ipilimumab (arm A) or the reverse (arm B). The table came from immunoSEQ multiplex PCR; TCRdb's copy has only in-frame clones and leaves some out. The sample shows fewer than 20,000 clones, about 28% of them seen only once. The sequences come from tumor tissue (inferred from file names), collected from a patient given nivolumab and ipilimumab in sequence. These receptors all come from a human donor with melanoma.

The chain recombines TRBV6-8 with TRBJ2-5; tentative D call: TRBD2 (5 bases). CDR1 is MNHGY and CDR2 is SAAAGT in the germline V gene. The CDR3 runs to 15 residues. Trimming shortened V by 0 bases and J by 4 bases, and 12 bases separated the two germline ends. CDR3 coding DNA: TGTGCCAGCAGTTACTCAGAAGTAGCGCGAGAGACCCAGTACTTC. Translating it yields CASSYSEVARETQYF.

In this sample, this clone turned up many times. The rearrangement joins TRBV11-3 to TRBJ2-3; D unresolved. The germline gives CDR1 SGHNT, CDR2 YENEEA. Trimming left V 5 bases short and J 4 bases short, with 19 bases between. The CDR3 totals 16 residues. CDR3 sequence reads: CASSPTGRIEADTQYF. The CDR3 nucleotides are TGTGCCAGCAGCCCGACCGGGCGAATTGAGGCAGATACGCAGTATTTT.